This T cell receptor beta chain originates from a study of response to subunit inactivated influenza vaccine (dated by TCRdb to 2016 to 2019). Turning to the overall study: Deep quantitative T cell receptor repertoire profiling was used in the study to track responses to a trivalent subunit inactivated influenza vaccine. General conclusions and limits of the study: The authors suggested that each seasonal influenza vaccination may recruit only a limited number of new T cells.

The library was produced with RT-PCR. Sequencing used an Illumina HiSeq 2500. The raw public reads went through TCRdb reprocessing: fastp at Q25, MiXCR clone calling, in-frame beta chains kept. CDR3 protein sequences are deduplicated, and each keeps its most common genes and DNA. The sample table records roughly 630,000 distinct CDR3 sequences; less than 15% of these occur just once. The ten most abundant clones make up approximately 7.6% of the sample. This clonotype has a handful of counts. The specificity of this receptor is unknown. No quality values exist for individual bases; no much larger clone is one base distant. Trimming at the junction amounts to 5 bases on V and 2 bases on J, and the germline ends lie 11 bases apart. Sequences KGHDR (CDR1) and SFDVKD (CDR2) are obtained from the germline V gene. From cysteine to phenylalanine, the CDR3 is 14 amino acids long. The sequence is cut down to CDR3 DNA, 42 bases in frame from base 1.

The sample was PBMCs from blood, taken about 14 days before vaccination. This TCR derives from a man in his forties or fifties who received an inactivated influenza vaccine. Donor details come from another sample of the same person, matched by shared clones. The sequence links TRBV24-1 to TRBJ2-5; the D gene assignment is ambiguous. CDR3 region: CATSVGGPQETQYF. The DNA reads as follows: TGTGCCACCAGTGTGGGTGGCCCACAAGAGACCCAGTACTTC.